This TCR beta chain emerged from a study of spatial heterogeneity in lung cancer. Overall study context: Available follow-up PBMC samples, collected a median of approximately two years post-resection, were sequenced.

The time point is: blood at routine non-recurrence follow-up after resection. Whole RNA was taken from tumor, nontumor lung or frozen PBMC; it was then sequenced unsorted. Each molecule of TCR cDNA was tagged with one unique molecular identifier. TCRdb redid the calling of the 5' RACE reads with MiXCR, one entry per CDR3 protein. The sample lists about 120,000 distinct CDR3 sequences, about 12% seen once, with roughly 15% in the top ten. This clonotype was counted a few times. The germline V gene encodes CDR1 MNHEY and CDR2 SVGAGI. V lost 6 bases and J lost 2; bases outside the gene matches: 10. The CDR3 has 15 amino acids.

The source of this sequence is a male donor with early-stage non-small cell lung cancer. The chain uses TRBV6-5 and TRBJ2-7; 7 bases match TRBD1. The sample in question was PBMCs, obtained at follow-up. CDR3 amino acids: CASSPTGPGPYEQYF. The CDR3 bases are TGTGCCAGCAGCCCGACAGGGCCGGGGCCCTACGAGCAGTACTTC.